The 8 T cell receptor beta chains below were found in one sample sequenced in a study of glioma-infiltrating T cells after dendritic cell vaccination. Data came from immunoSEQ multiplex PCR; TCRdb stores just in-frame clones and leaves some out. The repertoire holds about 87,000 clones, with 70% to 90% as singletons. The source was blood, collected before dendritic cell vaccination. The receptors stem from a human donor with glioblastoma.

The chain links TRBV18 to TRBJ1-5, with 9 bases fitting TRBD1. V dropped 4 bases and J dropped 0; count of bases not matched to a gene: 1. The CDR3 has 15 amino acids. Germline V lookup: CDR1 KGHSH, CDR2 LQKENI. DNA for the CDR3: TGTGCCAGCTCACTGGGACAGGGTAGCAATCAGCCCCAGCATTTT. The encoded protein is CASSLGQGSNQPQHF.

The rearrangement joins TRBV5-1 to TRBJ2-3; 7 bases match TRBD1. The germline CDR1 and CDR2 sequences are SGHRS and YFSETQ. The CDR3 runs to 15 residues. Losses at the gene ends were 0 bases for V and 4 bases for J; bases not matched to a gene: 5. CDR3 in DNA: TGCGCCAGCAGCTTGGACAGGGGTGTCCCAGATACGCAGTATTTT. Its translation: CASSLDRGVPDTQYF.

The J gene is TRBJ1-2, the V gene TRBV25-1, with 7 positions matching TRBD1. This CDR3 spans 17 amino acids. Germline CDR1 reads MGHDK; CDR2 reads SYGVNS. The V gene end was trimmed by 1 base and the J gene end by 4 bases; junction bases not matched to a gene: 12. DNA of the CDR3: TGTGCCAGCAGTGAATCTGTTTTCTATGGGACAGCCTATGGCTACACCTTC. Translated, it gives CASSESVFYGTAYGYTF.

The chain joins TRBV13 to TRBJ2-2; 7 bases align to TRBD1. The CDR3 has 13 amino acids. V shed 5 bases, J shed 5 bases, and the junction held 2 bases outside the gene matches. Per germline, CDR1 PRHDT and CDR2 FYEKMQ (reference sequence). The CDR3 here is CASSHRGTGELFF. The CDR3 nucleotides are TGTGCCAGCAGCCACAGGGGAACCGGGGAGCTGTTTTTT.

The chain links TRBV15 to TRBJ2-3; D is undetermined. The V and J ends lost 1 base and 0 bases respectively, with 11 bases between them. Per germline, CDR1 LNHNV and CDR2 YYDKDF (reference sequence). This CDR3 has 16 amino acids. The CDR3 here is CATSRATVSSTDTQYF. CDR3 coding DNA: TGTGCCACCAGCAGAGCTACAGTATCTAGCACAGATACGCAGTATTTT.

The rearrangement joins TRBV6-5 to TRBJ2-1; TRBD2 is a possible D gene (7 bases). Germline V lookup: CDR1 MNHEY, CDR2 SVGAGI. The CDR3 length is 16 residues. Trimming left V 4 bases short and J 1 base short, with 14 bases between. The CDR3 sequence: CASSSGGGRSYNEQFF. CDR3 nucleotides: TGTGCCAGCAGTTCCGGCGGGGGCCGATCCTACAATGAGCAGTTCTTC.

The chain carries TRBV30 and TRBJ2-7; perhaps TRBD1 as D (6 bases). The CDR3 sequence is 11 residues long. CDR1 and CDR2 from the germline V gene are GTSNPN and SVGIG (reference sequence). Trimming left V 4 bases short and J 5 bases short, with 9 bases between. In DNA, the CDR3 is TGTGCCTGGAACAGGGACAACGAGCAGTACTTC. It encodes CAWNRDNEQYF.

The V call is TRBV20-1, the J call TRBJ1-2; 8 bases line up with TRBD1. The CDR3 has 11 amino acids. V dropped 6 bases and J dropped 6; count of bases not matched to a gene: 3. CDR1 and CDR2 from the germline V gene are DFQATT and SNEGSKA (reference sequence). The CDR3 DNA reads TGCAGTGCCGGACAGGGAGATGGCTACACCTTC. It encodes CSAGQGDGYTF.